Listed here are 16 T cell receptor beta chains from one sample, sequenced in a study of blood T cell repertoires in COVID-19. Repertoires were generated with immunoSEQ multiplex PCR, while TCRdb's copy carries only in-frame clones and drops some. The sample lists about 42,000 clones, approximately 80% occurring once. Input material: peripheral blood. These receptors were obtained from a man aged 50-60 years with active COVID-19.

The rearrangement joins TRBV5-1 to TRBJ2-6, with a tentative D call TRBD1 (5 bases). CDR1 and CDR2 (germline): SGHRS, YFSETQ. This CDR3 contains 16 residues. Trimming shortened V by 2 bases and J by 2 bases, and 11 bases separated the two germline ends. CDR3 sequence: CASSFFSRAGANVLTF. The CDR3 nucleotides read TGCGCCAGCAGCTTTTTTTCCAGGGCTGGGGCCAACGTCCTGACTTTC.

DNA for the CDR3: TGTGCCAGCAGCGTAGCGCCCGACAGAGAGGCAACTAATGAAAAACTGTTTTTT. Its protein product is CASSVAPDREATNEKLFF. The J gene is TRBJ1-4, the V gene TRBV9; D might be TRBD1 (5 bases). The CDR3 has 18 amino acids. V lost 0 bases to trimming and J lost 0 bases, with 15 bases between them. Germline V gene lookup returns CDR1 SGDLS and CDR2 YYNGEE.

The chain has TRBV27 and TRBJ1-4; D unclear. V was cut by 8 bases and J by 4 bases, with 17 bases left in between. The CDR3 is 15 amino acids. Germline CDR1 reads MNHEY; CDR2 reads SMNVEV (reference sequence). CDR3 loop: CASAQAWRGNEKLFF. In DNA, the CDR3 is TGTGCCAGCGCACAAGCTTGGCGCGGTAATGAAAAACTGTTTTTT.

The V call is TRBV15, the J call TRBJ1-6; 9 bases are shared with TRBD1. CDR3 length: 15 residues. The germline V gene encodes CDR1 LNHNV and CDR2 YYDKDF (reference sequence). Losses at the gene ends were 3 bases for V and 7 bases for J; bases not matched to a gene: 4. This CDR3 is CATSSQGQGNSPLHF. The CDR3 DNA reads as TGTGCCACCAGCAGCCAGGGACAGGGAAATTCACCCCTCCACTTT.

The chain uses TRBV7-2 and TRBJ2-1; D is unclear. There are 15 residues in the CDR3. Germline V gene sequence: CDR1 SGHTA, CDR2 FQGNSA. The ends were cut back, 4 bases at V and 0 bases at J, with 10 bases in the middle. The CDR3 nucleotides are TGTGCCAGCAGCTCCGACTTCAGCTCCTACAATGAGCAGTTCTTC. This codes for CASSSDFSSYNEQFF.

The V call is TRBV5-1, the J call TRBJ2-2; 10 bases align to TRBD2. Germline lookup yields CDR1 SGHRS and CDR2 YFSETQ. The CDR3 totals 16 residues. V shed 6 bases, J shed 2 bases, and the junction held 7 bases outside the gene matches. CDR3: CASKGPSGRNTGELFF. In DNA form, the CDR3 reads TGCGCCAGCAAGGGGCCTAGCGGGAGAAACACCGGGGAGCTGTTTTTT.

The gene calls are TRBV4-3 and TRBJ2-1, with D possibly matching TRBD2 (6 bases). CDR3 size: 16 residues. Trimming removed 0 bases from V and 11 bases from J, with 20 bases in between. Germline lookup yields CDR1 LGHNA and CDR2 YSLEER. The CDR3 DNA reads TGCGCCAGCAGCCAAGAGGCGGGGCAGGGTTTCTCGAAGCAGTTCTTC. Protein product: CASSQEAGQGFSKQFF.

The chain recombines TRBV7-9 with TRBJ1-1, with D tentatively TRBD1 (6 bases). Germline CDR1 and CDR2: SEHNR and FQNEAQ (reference sequence). The CDR3 is made up of 14 amino acids. Trimming shortened V by 6 bases and J by 5 bases, and 16 bases separated the two germline ends. CDR3 in amino acids: CASRLQQGETEAFF. CDR3 coding DNA: TGTGCCAGCAGACTTCAACAGGGAGAAACTGAAGCTTTCTTT.

CDR3 bases: TGTGCCACCAGCAGTCAGTTCGCTAGCGGTCCCTACGAGCAGTACTTC. Its protein product is CATSSQFASGPYEQYF. The V and J genes are TRBV15 and TRBJ2-7; 7 positions agree with TRBD2. CDR1 is LNHNV and CDR2 is YYDKDF in the germline V gene (reference sequence). CDR3 length: 16 amino acids. The junction had 10 bases not matched to a gene; V was cut back by 3 bases and J by 2 bases. Combining the CDR3 with reference TRBV15 and TRBJ2-7 gives the whole variable domain DAMVIQNPRYQVTQFGKPVTLSCSQTLNHNVMYWYQQKSSQAPKLLFHYYDKDFNNEADTPDNFQSRRPNTSFCFLDIRSPGLGDTAMYLCATSSQFASGPYEQYFGPGTRLTVT.

The V and J genes are TRBV2 and TRBJ1-3; tentatively, D is TRBD1 (5 bases). Per germline, CDR1 SNHLY and CDR2 FYNNEI. The ends were cut back, 7 bases at V and 0 bases at J, with 16 bases in the middle. The CDR3 runs to 16 residues. The CDR3 DNA reads TGTGCCAGCAACACTGAACAGGCGATCTCTGGAAACACCATATATTTT. This translates into CASNTEQAISGNTIYF.

The chain is built from TRBV12-3 or TRBV12-4 and TRBJ1-1; TRBD1 matches at 8 bases. Trimming took 8 bases from V and 3 from J; bases not matched to a gene: 5. The CDR3 is made up of 13 amino acids. CDR3 in amino acids: CASRDRIHTEAFF. CDR3 nucleotides: TGTGCCAGCCGGGACAGGATTCACACTGAAGCTTTCTTT.

The table lists this clone with a few counts. The chain combines TRBV30 with TRBJ1-3, with D hard to call. The germline V gene has CDR1 GTSNPN and CDR2 SVGIG (reference sequence). This CDR3 has 13 residues. V was clipped by 3 bases and J by 10 bases, with 16 bases between them. CDR3 sequence reads: CAWRPGLRVTIYF. The CDR3 nucleotides read TGTGCCTGGAGGCCGGGTCTTCGGGTGACCATATATTTT.

The V call is TRBV7-2, the J call TRBJ2-1; D is unclear. Germline V gene lookup returns CDR1 SGHTA and CDR2 FQGNSA. Trimming left V 4 bases short and J 4 bases short, with 8 bases between. The CDR3 covers 13 residues. The chain's CDR3 is CASSYSRYNEQFF. The CDR3 DNA reads as TGTGCCAGCAGCTATAGCAGATACAATGAGCAGTTCTTC.

The chain recombines TRBV19 with TRBJ1-1, with 8 bases that match TRBD1. The CDR3 contains 17 residues. V lost 5 bases and J lost 4; bases outside the gene matches: 15. Germline CDR1 LNHDA, CDR2 SQIVND (reference sequence). CDR3: CASSVGQGILLRTEAFF. Here the CDR3 DNA reads TGTGCCAGTAGTGTCGGACAGGGTATCCTTTTGCGCACTGAAGCTTTCTTT.

The chain links TRBV9 to TRBJ1-3; 7 nucleotides agree with TRBD1. V lost 6 bases to trimming and J lost 2 bases; unmatched junction nucleotides: 29. The V gene's germline CDR1 is SGDLS and CDR2 YYNGEE. The CDR3 has 22 amino acids. CDR3 protein: CASTLMGAFSAVKTGAGNTIYF. In nucleotides, the CDR3 is TGTGCCAGCACCCTAATGGGAGCCTTCTCCGCCGTAAAAACAGGGGCTGGAAACACCATATATTTT. The variable domain in full, completed from reference TRBV9 and TRBJ1-3, reads DSGVTQTPKHLITATGQRVTLRCSPRSGDLSVYWYQQSLDQGLQFLIQYYNGEERAKGNILERFSAQQFPDLHSELNLSSLELGDSALYFCASTLMGAFSAVKTGAGNTIYFGEGSWLTVV.

The count of this clone is one. V usage is TRBV5-1 and J usage is TRBJ1-6; tentatively, D is TRBD1 (5 bases). Germline CDR1 SGHRS, CDR2 YFSETQ. The CDR3 is 15 amino acids. The V and J ends lost 4 bases and 6 bases respectively, with 14 bases between them. The CDR3 protein is CASSEGTLSNSPLHF. CDR3 sequence (DNA): TGCGCCAGCAGCGAGGGGACTTTGTCTAATTCACCCCTCCACTTT.